Listed below are T cell receptor beta chains from one sample, sequenced in a study of T cell changes during pregnancy in multiple sclerosis. Measured with immunoSEQ multiplex PCR; TCRdb has only the in-frame clones, and not every one. The table includes tens of thousands of clones, 70% to 90% detected once. The source was CD8+ T cells from peripheral blood mononuclear cells, collected in the second trimester of pregnancy. The receptor source for this set is a female donor with multiple sclerosis, enrolled in a pregnancy study. The CDR3 runs from the conserved cysteine through the conserved F or W. The D gene is left open where the match is weak. Clone size is stated in some rows and not others, as once, few, many or a class when expanded.

>15|TRBD2|.|TRBV11-3|TRBJ2-7
CASSLGTSGSYEQYF
TGTGCCAGCAGCTTAGGGACTAGCGGATCCTACGAGCAGTACTTC
>15|.|once|TRBV29-1|TRBJ1-4
CSVEYGGTTNEKLFF
TGCAGCGTTGAATACGGGGGGACAACTAATGAAAAACTGTTTTTT
>14|TRBD1|.|TRBV14|TRBJ1-2
CASSQTGPSGGYTF
TGTGCCAGCAGCCAGACAGGGCCGTCGGGAGGCTACACCTTC
>15|TRBD1|once|TRBV30|TRBJ1-5
CAWSVGQGANQPQHF
TGTGCCTGGAGTGTAGGACAGGGGGCCAATCAGCCCCAGCATTTT
>15|TRBD2|.|TRBV7-2|TRBJ2-1
CASSLLAGVTNEQFF
TGTGCCAGCAGCTTGCTAGCGGGGGTGACCAATGAGCAGTTCTTC
>15|.|.|TRBV7-2|TRBJ2-1
CASSLAFRLGDEQFF
TGTGCCAGCAGCTTAGCGTTCCGACTCGGTGATGAGCAGTTCTTC
>13|.|once|TRBV4-1|TRBJ1-3
CASSQGSFGTIYF
TGCGCCAGCAGCCAAGGGTCCTTCGGCACCATATATTTT
>15|TRBD2|.|TRBV6-1|TRBJ2-7
CASSEEASGTYEQYF
TGTGCCAGCAGTGAAGAAGCTAGCGGGACATACGAGCAGTACTTC
>15|.|.|TRBV4-3|TRBJ2-7
CASSQARGESYEQYF
TGCGCCAGCAGCCAAGCCCGAGGAGAATCCTACGAGCAGTACTTC
>18|TRBD1|.|TRBV7-2|TRBJ2-2
CASRTSLPGTGNTGELFF
TGTGCCAGCAGGACTTCATTACCCGGGACAGGGAACACCGGGGAGCTGTTTTTT
>18|TRBD1|.|TRBV7-2|TRBJ1-2
CASSLGNIRDRAYYGYTF
TGTGCCAGCAGCTTAGGGAATATTAGGGACAGGGCTTACTATGGCTACACCTTC
>15|.|.|TRBV21-1|TRBJ1-2
CASSRDLDSNYGYTF
TGTGCCAGCAGCCGAGATCTAGACAGTAACTATGGCTACACCTTC
>16|.|.|TRBV7-7|TRBJ2-1
CASSLSEEPRFNEQFF
TGTGCTAGCAGCTTATCCGAGGAGCCCCGCTTCAATGAGCAGTTCTTC
>13|.|few|TRBV13|TRBJ1-1
CASSLEEVPEAFF
TGTGCCAGCAGCTTAGAGGAGGTCCCTGAAGCTTTCTTT